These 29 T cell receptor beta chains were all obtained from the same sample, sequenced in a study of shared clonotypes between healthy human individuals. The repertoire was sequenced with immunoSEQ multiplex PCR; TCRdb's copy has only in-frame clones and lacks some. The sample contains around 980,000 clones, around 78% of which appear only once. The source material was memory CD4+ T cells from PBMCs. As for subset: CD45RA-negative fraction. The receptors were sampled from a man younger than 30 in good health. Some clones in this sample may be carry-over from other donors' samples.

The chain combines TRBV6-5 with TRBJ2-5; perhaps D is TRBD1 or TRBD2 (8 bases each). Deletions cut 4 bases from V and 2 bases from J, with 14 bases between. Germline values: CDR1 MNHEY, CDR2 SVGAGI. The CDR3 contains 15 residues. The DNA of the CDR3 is TGTGCCAGCAGTTTAGCGGGGACAGGTCAAGAGACCCAGTACTTC. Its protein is CASSLAGTGQETQYF.

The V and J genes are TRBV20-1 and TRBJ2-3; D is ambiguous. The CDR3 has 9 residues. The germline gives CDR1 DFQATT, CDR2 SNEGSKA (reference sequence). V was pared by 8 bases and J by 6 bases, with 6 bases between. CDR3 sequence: CSSGDTQYF. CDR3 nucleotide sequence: TGCAGTTCCGGCGATACGCAGTATTTT.

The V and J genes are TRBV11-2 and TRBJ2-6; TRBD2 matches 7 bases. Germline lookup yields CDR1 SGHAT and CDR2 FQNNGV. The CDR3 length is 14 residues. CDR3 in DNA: TGTGCGGTAGGGAGGGTCTCTGGGGCCAACGTCCTGACTTTC. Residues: CAVGRVSGANVLTF.

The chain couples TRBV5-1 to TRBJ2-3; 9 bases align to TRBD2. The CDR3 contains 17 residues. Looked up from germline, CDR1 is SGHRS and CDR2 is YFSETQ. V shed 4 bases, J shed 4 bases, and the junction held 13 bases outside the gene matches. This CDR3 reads CASSLPPGGRAADTQYF. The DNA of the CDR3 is TGCGCCAGCAGCCTCCCCCCCGGCGGGAGGGCCGCAGATACGCAGTATTTT.

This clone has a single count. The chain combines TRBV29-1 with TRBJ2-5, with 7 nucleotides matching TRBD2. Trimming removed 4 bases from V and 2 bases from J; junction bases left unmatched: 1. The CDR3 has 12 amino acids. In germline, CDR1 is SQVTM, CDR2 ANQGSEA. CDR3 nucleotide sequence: TGCAGCGTTGGGACTAGTCAAGAGACCCAGTACTTC. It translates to CSVGTSQETQYF.

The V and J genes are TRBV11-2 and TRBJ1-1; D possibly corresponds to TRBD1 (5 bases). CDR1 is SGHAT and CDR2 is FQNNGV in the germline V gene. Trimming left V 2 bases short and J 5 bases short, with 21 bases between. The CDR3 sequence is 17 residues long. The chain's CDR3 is CASSLHLFLTDGTEAFF. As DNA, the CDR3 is TGTGCCAGCAGCTTACACCTTTTCCTGACAGACGGAACTGAAGCTTTCTTT.

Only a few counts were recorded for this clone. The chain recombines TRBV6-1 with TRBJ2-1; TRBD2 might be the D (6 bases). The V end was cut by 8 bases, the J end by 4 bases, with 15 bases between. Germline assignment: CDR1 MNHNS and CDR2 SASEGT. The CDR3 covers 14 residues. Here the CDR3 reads CASQTQRAYNEQFF. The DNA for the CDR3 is TGTGCCAGCCAGACCCAGCGGGCATACAATGAGCAGTTCTTC.

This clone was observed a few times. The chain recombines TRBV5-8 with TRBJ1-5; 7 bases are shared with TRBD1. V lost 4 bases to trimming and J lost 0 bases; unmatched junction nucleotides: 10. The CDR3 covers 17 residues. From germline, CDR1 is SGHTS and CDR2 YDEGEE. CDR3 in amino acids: CASSRGRTGNSNQPQHF. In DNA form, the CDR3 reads TGTGCCAGCAGCAGGGGGAGGACAGGAAATAGCAATCAGCCCCAGCATTTT.

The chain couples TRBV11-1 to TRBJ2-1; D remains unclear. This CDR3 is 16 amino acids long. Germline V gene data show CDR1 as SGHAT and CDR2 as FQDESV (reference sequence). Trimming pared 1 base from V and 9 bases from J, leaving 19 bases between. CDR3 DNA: TGTGCCAGCAGCTTAGATATCCCGGCTACTGACTCTGAGCAGTTCTTC. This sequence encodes CASSLDIPATDSEQFF.

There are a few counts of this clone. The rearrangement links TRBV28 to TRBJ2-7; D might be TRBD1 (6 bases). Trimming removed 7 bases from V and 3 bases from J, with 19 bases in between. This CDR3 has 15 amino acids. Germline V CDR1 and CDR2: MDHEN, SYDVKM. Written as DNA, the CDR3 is TGTGCCAGCACCTACGACAGGAGAGGGGTCTACGAGCAGTACTTC. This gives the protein CASTYDRRGVYEQYF.

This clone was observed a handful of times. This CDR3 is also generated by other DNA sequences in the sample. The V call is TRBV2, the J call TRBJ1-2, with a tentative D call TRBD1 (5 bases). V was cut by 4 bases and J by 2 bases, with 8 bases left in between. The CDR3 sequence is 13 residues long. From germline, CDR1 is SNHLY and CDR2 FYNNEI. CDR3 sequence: CASSVGQNYGYTF. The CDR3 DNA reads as TGTGCCAGCAGTGTTGGACAAAACTATGGCTACACCTTC.

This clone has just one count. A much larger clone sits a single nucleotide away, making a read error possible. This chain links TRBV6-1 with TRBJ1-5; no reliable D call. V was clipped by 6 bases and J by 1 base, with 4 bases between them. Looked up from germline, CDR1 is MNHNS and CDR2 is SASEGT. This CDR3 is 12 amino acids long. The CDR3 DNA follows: TGTGCCAGCAGGTGGAGCAATCAGCCCCAGCATTTT. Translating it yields CASRWSNQPQHF.

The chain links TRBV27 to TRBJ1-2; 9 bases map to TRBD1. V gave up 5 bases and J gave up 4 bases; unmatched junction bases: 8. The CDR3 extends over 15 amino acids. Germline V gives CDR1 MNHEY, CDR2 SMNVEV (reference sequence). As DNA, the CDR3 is TGTGCCAGCAGTCCGCAACAGGGGGCAAGCTATGGCTACACCTTC. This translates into CASSPQQGASYGYTF.

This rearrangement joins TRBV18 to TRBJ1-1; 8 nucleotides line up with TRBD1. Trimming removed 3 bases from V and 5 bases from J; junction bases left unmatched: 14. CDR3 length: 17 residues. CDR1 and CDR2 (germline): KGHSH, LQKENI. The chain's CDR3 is CASSPLRGTGGRTEAFF. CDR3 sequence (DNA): TGTGCCAGCTCACCTCTTCGTGGGACAGGCGGGAGGACTGAAGCTTTCTTT.

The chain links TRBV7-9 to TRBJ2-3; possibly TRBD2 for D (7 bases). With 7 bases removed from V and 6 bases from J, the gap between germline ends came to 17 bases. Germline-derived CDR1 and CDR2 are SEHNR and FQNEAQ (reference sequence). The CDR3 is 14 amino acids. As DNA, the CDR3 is TGTGCCAGCATCCTAGGGGGAGGGTCGGATACGCAGTATTTT. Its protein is CASILGGGSDTQYF.

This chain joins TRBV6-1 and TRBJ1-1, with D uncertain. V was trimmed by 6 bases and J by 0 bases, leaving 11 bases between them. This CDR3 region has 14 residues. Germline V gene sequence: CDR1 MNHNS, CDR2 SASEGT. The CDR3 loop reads CASRTGGMNTEAFF. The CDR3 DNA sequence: TGTGCCAGCAGGACCGGAGGGATGAACACTGAAGCTTTCTTT.

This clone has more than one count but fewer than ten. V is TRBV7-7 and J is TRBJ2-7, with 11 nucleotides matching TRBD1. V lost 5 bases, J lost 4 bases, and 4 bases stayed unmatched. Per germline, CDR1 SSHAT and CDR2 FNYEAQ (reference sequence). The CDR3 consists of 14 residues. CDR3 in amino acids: CASSTGQGAYEQYF. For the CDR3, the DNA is TGTGCCAGCAGCACAGGACAGGGGGCTTACGAGCAGTACTTC.

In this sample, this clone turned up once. CDR3 region: CASSLEGAATYNEQFF. The CDR3 DNA follows: TGCGCCAGCAGCTTGGAGGGAGCAGCGACCTACAATGAGCAGTTCTTC. This chain uses TRBV5-1 with TRBJ2-1; D possibly corresponds to TRBD2 (5 bases). CDR1 is SGHRS and CDR2 is YFSETQ in the germline V gene. This CDR3 contains 16 residues. The germline V and J ends were trimmed by 0 bases and 2 bases, with 12 bases remaining between them. The full variable domain, rest sourced from reference TRBV5-1 and TRBJ2-1, is KAGVTQTPRYLIKTRGQQVTLSCSPISGHRSVSWYQQTPGQGLQFLFEYFSETQRNKGNFPGRFSGRQFSNSRSEMNVSTLELGDSALYLCASSLEGAATYNEQFFGPGTRLTVL.

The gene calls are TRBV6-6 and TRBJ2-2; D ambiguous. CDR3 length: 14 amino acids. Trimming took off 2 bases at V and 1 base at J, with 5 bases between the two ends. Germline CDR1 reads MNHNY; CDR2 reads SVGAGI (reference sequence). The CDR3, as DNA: TGTGCCAGCAGTTACGGTGTGAACACCGGGGAGCTGTTTTTT. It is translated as CASSYGVNTGELFF.

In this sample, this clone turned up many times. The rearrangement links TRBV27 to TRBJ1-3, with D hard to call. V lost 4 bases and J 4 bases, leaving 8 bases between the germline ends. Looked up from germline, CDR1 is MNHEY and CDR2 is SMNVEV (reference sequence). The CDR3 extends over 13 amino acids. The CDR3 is CASSSMSGNTIYF. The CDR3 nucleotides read TGTGCCAGCAGTTCCATGTCAGGAAACACCATATATTTT.

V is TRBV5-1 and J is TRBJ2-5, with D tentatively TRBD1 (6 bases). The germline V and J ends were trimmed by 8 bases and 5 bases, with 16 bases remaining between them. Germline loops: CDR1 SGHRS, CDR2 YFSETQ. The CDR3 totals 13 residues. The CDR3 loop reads CASRSDGQETQYF. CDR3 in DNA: TGCGCCAGTCGGTCAGACGGACAGGAGACCCAGTACTTC.

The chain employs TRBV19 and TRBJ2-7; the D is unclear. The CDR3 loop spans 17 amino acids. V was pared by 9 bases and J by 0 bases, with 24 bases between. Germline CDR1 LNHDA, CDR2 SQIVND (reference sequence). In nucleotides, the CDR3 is TGTGCCAGCAGCACGATCCTGAGTCTCGAATTCTCCTACGAGCAGTACTTC. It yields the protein CASSTILSLEFSYEQYF.

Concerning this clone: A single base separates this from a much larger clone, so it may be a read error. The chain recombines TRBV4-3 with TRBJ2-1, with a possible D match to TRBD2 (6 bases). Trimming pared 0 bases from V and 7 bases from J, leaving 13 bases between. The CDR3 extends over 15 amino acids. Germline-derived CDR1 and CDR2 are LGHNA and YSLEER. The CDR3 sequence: CASSQENGRKNEQFF. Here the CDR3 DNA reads TGCGCCAGCAGCCAAGAGAACGGGAGAAAGAATGAGCAGTTCTTC.

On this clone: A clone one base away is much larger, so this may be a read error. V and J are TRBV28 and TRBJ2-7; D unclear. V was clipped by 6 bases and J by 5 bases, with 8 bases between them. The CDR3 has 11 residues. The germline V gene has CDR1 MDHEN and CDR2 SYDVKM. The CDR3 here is CASRLADEQYF. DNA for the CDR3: TGTGCCAGCAGGTTGGCCGACGAGCAGTACTTC. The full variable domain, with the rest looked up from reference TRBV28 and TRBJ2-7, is DVKVTQSSRYLVKRTGEKVFLECVQDMDHENMFWYRQDPGLGLRLIYFSYDVKMKEKGDIPEGYSVSREKKERFSLILESASTNQTSMYLCASRLADEQYFGPGTRLTVT.

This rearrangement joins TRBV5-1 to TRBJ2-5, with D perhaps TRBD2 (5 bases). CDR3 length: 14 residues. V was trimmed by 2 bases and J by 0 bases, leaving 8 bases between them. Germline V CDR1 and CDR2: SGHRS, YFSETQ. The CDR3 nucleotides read TGCGCCAGCAGCTTCACAGCGGACCAAGAGACCCAGTACTTC. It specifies CASSFTADQETQYF.

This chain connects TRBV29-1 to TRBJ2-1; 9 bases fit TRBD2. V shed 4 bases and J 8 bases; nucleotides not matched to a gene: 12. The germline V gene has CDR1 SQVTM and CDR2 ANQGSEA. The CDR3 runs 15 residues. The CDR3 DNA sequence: TGCAGCGTTGCTGGCGTCGCGGGAGGGCCTTATGAGCAGTTCTTC. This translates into CSVAGVAGGPYEQFF.

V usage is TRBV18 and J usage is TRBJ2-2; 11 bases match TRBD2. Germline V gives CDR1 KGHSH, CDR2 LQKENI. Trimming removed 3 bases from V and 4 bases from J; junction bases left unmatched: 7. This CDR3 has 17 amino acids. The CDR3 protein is CASSPPTSGRSTGELFF. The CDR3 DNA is TGTGCCAGCTCACCGCCTACTAGCGGGAGAAGCACCGGGGAGCTGTTTTTT.

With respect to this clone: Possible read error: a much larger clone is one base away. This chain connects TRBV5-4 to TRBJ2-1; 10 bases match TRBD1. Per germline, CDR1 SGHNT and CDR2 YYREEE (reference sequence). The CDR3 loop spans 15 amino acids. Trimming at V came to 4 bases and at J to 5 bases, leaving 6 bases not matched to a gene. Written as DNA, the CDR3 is TGTGCCAGCAGCCTTTCCGGGACAGGGGACAATGAGCAGTTCTTC. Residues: CASSLSGTGDNEQFF. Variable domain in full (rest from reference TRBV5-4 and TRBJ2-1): ETGVTQSPTHLIKTRGQQVTLRCSSQSGHNTVSWYQQALGQGPQFIFQYYREEENGRGNFPPRFSGLQFPNYSSELNVNALELDDSALYLCASSLSGTGDNEQFFGPGTRLTVL.

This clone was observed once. CDR3 in DNA: TGCGCCAGCAGCAACGGACCTTCCGAGGAAGCTTTCTTT. Its translation is CASSNGPSEEAFF. The J gene is TRBJ1-1, the V gene TRBV5-1; D remains ambiguous. CDR1 and CDR2 (germline): SGHRS, YFSETQ. The ends were cut back, 4 bases at V and 8 bases at J, with 15 bases in the middle. CDR3 size: 13 residues.